This is a list of T cell receptor beta chains from one sample in a study of T cell repertoires in urothelial bladder cancer. The assay was immunoSEQ multiplex PCR, and TCRdb's table has in-frame clones only and misses some. The table lists around 10,000 clones, roughly 60% of them singletons. Source material: tumor-infiltrating cells from bladder cancer. The receptors were gathered from a human donor with urothelial carcinoma. CDR3s include the opening cysteine and the closing phenylalanine or tryptophan. D genes are given only for firm matches. Some rows have no size entry. The others give once, few or many, or a class for an expanded clone.

V: TRBV5-1
J: TRBJ2-7
size: .
D: TRBD2
CDR3: CASSLQSGASDEQYF
DNA: TGCGCCAGCAGCTTACAAAGCGGGGCCTCGGACGAGCAGTACTTC

V: TRBV7-6
J: TRBJ2-1
size: .
D: TRBD2
CDR3: CASSLGWTSGGDEQFF
DNA: TGTGCCAGCAGCTTAGGATGGACTAGCGGGGGGGATGAGCAGTTCTTC

V: TRBV27
J: TRBJ2-4
size: .
D: .
CDR3: CASSEAGRSQNIQYF
DNA: TGTGCCAGCAGTGAGGCAGGAAGGAGTCAAAACATTCAGTACTTC

V: TRBV6-5
J: TRBJ2-7
size: .
D: .
CDR3: CASSYPSYEQYF
DNA: TGTGCCAGCAGTTACCCAAGCTACGAGCAGTACTTC

V: TRBV11-2
J: TRBJ1-2
size: .
D: .
CDR3: CASSLGYYGYTF
DNA: TGTGCCAGCAGTCTCGGCTACTATGGCTACACCTTC

V: TRBV10-3
J: TRBJ2-2
size: .
D: .
CDR3: CAISERTYTGELFF
DNA: TGTGCCATCAGTGAGAGAACTTACACCGGGGAGCTGTTTTTT

V: TRBV5-1
J: TRBJ1-2
size: .
D: .
CDR3: CASSWIEAGLYGYTF
DNA: TGCGCCAGCAGCTGGATCGAGGCAGGACTCTATGGCTACACCTTC

V: TRBV7-8
J: TRBJ1-2
size: .
D: TRBD1
CDR3: CASSHRGRDYGYTF
DNA: TGTGCCAGCAGTCACAGGGGGCGCGACTATGGCTACACCTTC

V: TRBV2
J: TRBJ2-1
size: .
D: .
CDR3: CASSEGGNEQFF
DNA: TGTGCCAGCAGTGAAGGAGGGAATGAGCAGTTCTTC

V: TRBV7-8
J: TRBJ2-3
size: .
D: TRBD2
CDR3: CASSSGTSDADTQYF
DNA: TGTGCCAGCAGCTCCGGGACTAGCGACGCGGATACGCAGTATTTT

V: TRBV6-6
J: TRBJ2-3
size: .
D: .
CDR3: CASSFNGDTQYF
DNA: TGTGCCAGCAGTTTCAACGGGGATACGCAGTATTTT

V: TRBV11-3
J: TRBJ1-4
size: few
D: .
CDR3: CASSSTHKPDEKLFF
DNA: TGTGCCAGCAGCTCTACACATAAACCGGATGAAAAACTGTTTTTT

V: TRBV5-4
J: TRBJ2-1
size: .
D: .
CDR3: CASSRVSSYNEQFF
DNA: TGTGCCAGCAGTAGGGTGAGCTCCTACAATGAGCAGTTCTTC

V: TRBV15
J: TRBJ2-3
size: .
D: .
CDR3: CATSRDVRGDTQYF
DNA: TGTGCCACCAGCAGAGATGTAAGGGGAGATACGCAGTATTTT

V: TRBV27
J: TRBJ1-2
size: medium-sized
D: .
CDR3: CASSIKTGSYGYTF
DNA: TGTGCCAGCAGTATCAAGACAGGCAGCTATGGCTACACCTTC

V: TRBV13
J: TRBJ2-3
size: .
D: TRBD2
CDR3: CASSLDFERASGGLLRLSTDTQYF
DNA: TGTGCCAGCAGCTTAGATTTCGAGAGGGCTAGCGGGGGACTACTGCGACTTAGCACAGATACGCAGTATTTT

V: TRBV5-1
J: TRBJ1-5
size: few
D: .
CDR3: CASSAEGGVNQPQHF
DNA: TGCGCCAGCAGCGCCGAGGGGGGCGTCAATCAGCCCCAGCATTTT

V: TRBV9
J: TRBJ2-3
size: .
D: TRBD2
CDR3: CASTRGDSTDTQYF
DNA: TGTGCCAGCACCCGGGGGGATAGCACAGATACGCAGTATTTT

V: TRBV19
J: TRBJ1-4
size: .
D: .
CDR3: CASSVLSKANEKLFF
DNA: TGTGCCAGTAGTGTCCTTTCGAAGGCTAATGAAAAACTGTTTTTT

V: TRBV2
J: TRBJ2-7
size: .
D: .
CDR3: CASSEGQSEQYF
DNA: TGTGCCAGCAGTGAAGGACAGAGCGAGCAGTACTTC

V: TRBV11-2
J: TRBJ1-4
size: .
D: TRBD1
CDR3: CASRLQGGAEKLFF
DNA: TGTGCCAGCAGATTACAGGGGGGGGCGGAAAAACTGTTTTTT

V: TRBV7-9
J: TRBJ2-7
size: .
D: .
CDR3: CASSLETGYRYEQYF
DNA: TGTGCCAGCAGCTTAGAAACAGGGTACCGGTACGAGCAGTACTTC

V: TRBV6-5
J: TRBJ1-4
size: .
D: .
CDR3: CASSYRVGGEKLFF
DNA: TGTGCCAGCAGTTACAGGGTAGGAGGTGAAAAACTGTTTTTT

V: TRBV4-1
J: TRBJ1-2
size: few
D: .
CDR3: CASSKVGHVNYGYTF
DNA: TGCGCCAGCAGCAAGGTCGGGCACGTTAACTATGGCTACACCTTC

V: TRBV15
J: TRBJ1-3
size: .
D: .
CDR3: CATSRDRGLFSGNTIYF
DNA: TGTGCCACCAGCAGAGATCGTGGATTATTCTCTGGAAACACCATATATTTT

V: TRBV14
J: TRBJ1-1
size: .
D: .
CDR3: CASSYLKGQGQNTEAFF
DNA: TGTGCCAGCAGCTATCTCAAAGGGCAAGGGCAGAACACTGAAGCTTTCTTT

V: TRBV6-1
J: TRBJ1-5
size: medium-sized
D: TRBD1
CDR3: CASATGTGFGQPQHF
DNA: TGTGCCAGCGCTACCGGGACAGGGTTCGGGCAGCCCCAGCATTTT

V: TRBV10-3
J: TRBJ1-3
size: .
D: .
CDR3: CAIMVPETGNTIYF
DNA: TGTGCCATCATGGTCCCGGAGACGGGAAACACCATATATTTT

V: TRBV27
J: TRBJ2-1
size: .
D: TRBD2
CDR3: CASRRPTSGINEQFF
DNA: TGTGCCAGCAGACGACCGACTAGCGGGATAAATGAGCAGTTCTTC

V: TRBV9
J: TRBJ1-1
size: .
D: .
CDR3: CASSAGYGGTEAFF
DNA: TGTGCCAGCAGCGCCGGGTACGGAGGTACTGAAGCTTTCTTT

V: TRBV5-1
J: TRBJ2-3
size: .
D: .
CDR3: CASSLAGTTDTQYF
DNA: TGCGCCAGCAGCTTGGCCGGGACTACAGATACGCAGTATTTT

V: TRBV7-9
J: TRBJ2-2
size: medium-sized
D: .
CDR3: CASSLEVASNTGELFF
DNA: TGTGCCAGCAGCTTAGAAGTTGCTTCCAACACCGGGGAGCTGTTTTTT

V: TRBV7-9
J: TRBJ2-2
size: .
D: .
CDR3: CASSLDNTGELFF
DNA: TGTGCCAGCAGCTTAGATAACACCGGGGAGCTGTTTTTT

V: TRBV12-5
J: TRBJ1-1
size: few
D: .
CDR3: CASGWEKNTEAFF
DNA: TGTGCTAGTGGTTGGGAAAAGAACACTGAAGCTTTCTTT

V: TRBV4-1
J: TRBJ2-1
size: .
D: TRBD2
CDR3: CASSHNRWGGSYNEQFF
DNA: TGCGCCAGCAGCCACAACCGGTGGGGGGGCTCCTACAATGAGCAGTTCTTC

V: TRBV30
J: TRBJ1-1
size: .
D: TRBD1
CDR3: CAWSVSPTGGTEAFF
DNA: TGTGCCTGGAGTGTTTCCCCGACAGGGGGCACTGAAGCTTTCTTT

V: TRBV6-5
J: TRBJ1-3
size: once
D: TRBD1
CDR3: CASSPTGDSGNTIYF
DNA: TGTGCCAGCAGTCCAACAGGGGATTCTGGAAACACCATATATTTT

V: TRBV7-9
J: TRBJ1-1
size: .
D: .
CDR3: CASSRRAWVNTEAFF
DNA: TGTGCCAGCAGCCGACGGGCATGGGTGAACACTGAAGCTTTCTTT

V: TRBV4-1
J: TRBJ2-2
size: once
D: .
CDR3: CASSQDPGLNTGELFF
DNA: TGCGCCAGCAGCCAAGACCCGGGGTTGAACACCGGGGAGCTGTTTTTT

V: TRBV6-5
J: TRBJ2-3
size: .
D: .
CDR3: CASSYSTLSTDTQYF
DNA: TGTGCCAGCAGTTATTCCACCCTTAGCACAGATACGCAGTATTTT

V: TRBV23-1
J: TRBJ2-7
size: few
D: .
CDR3: CASSRPRARSYEQYF
DNA: TGCGCCAGCAGTCGCCCCAGGGCTAGGTCCTACGAGCAGTACTTC

V: TRBV6-5
J: TRBJ2-7
size: .
D: .
CDR3: CASSSLGRNYEQYF
DNA: TGTGCCAGCAGTTCCTTGGGCAGGAACTACGAGCAGTACTTC